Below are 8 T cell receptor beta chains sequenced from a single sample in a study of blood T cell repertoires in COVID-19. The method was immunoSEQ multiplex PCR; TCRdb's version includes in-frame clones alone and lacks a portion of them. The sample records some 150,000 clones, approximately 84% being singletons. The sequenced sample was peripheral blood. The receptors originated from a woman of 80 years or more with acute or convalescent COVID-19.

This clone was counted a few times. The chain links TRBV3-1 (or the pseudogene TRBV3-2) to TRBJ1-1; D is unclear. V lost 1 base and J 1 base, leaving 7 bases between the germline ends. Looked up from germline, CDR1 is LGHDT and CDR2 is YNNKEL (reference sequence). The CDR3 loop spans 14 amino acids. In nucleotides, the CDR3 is TGTGCCAGCAGCCAAGCCACTCGGAACACTGAAGCTTTCTTT. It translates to CASSQATRNTEAFF.

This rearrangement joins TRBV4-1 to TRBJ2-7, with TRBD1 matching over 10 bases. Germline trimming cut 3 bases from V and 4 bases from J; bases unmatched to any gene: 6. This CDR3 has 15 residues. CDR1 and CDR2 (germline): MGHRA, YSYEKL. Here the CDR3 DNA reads TGCGCCAGCAGCCAGACCGGGACAGGGGCATACGAGCAGTACTTC. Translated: CASSQTGTGAYEQYF.

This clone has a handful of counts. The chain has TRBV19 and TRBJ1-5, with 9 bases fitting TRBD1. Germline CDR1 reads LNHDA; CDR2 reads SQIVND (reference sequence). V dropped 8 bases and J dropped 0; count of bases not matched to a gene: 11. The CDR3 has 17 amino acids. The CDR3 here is CASAQMGQGDSNQPQHF. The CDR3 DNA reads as TGTGCCAGTGCCCAAATGGGACAGGGAGATAGCAATCAGCCCCAGCATTTT. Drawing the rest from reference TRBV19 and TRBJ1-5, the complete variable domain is DGGITQSPKYLFRKEGQNVTLSCEQNLNHDAMYWYRQDPGQGLRLIYYSQIVNDFQKGDIAEGYSVSREKKESFPLTVTSAQKNPTAFYLCASAQMGQGDSNQPQHFGDGTRLSIL.

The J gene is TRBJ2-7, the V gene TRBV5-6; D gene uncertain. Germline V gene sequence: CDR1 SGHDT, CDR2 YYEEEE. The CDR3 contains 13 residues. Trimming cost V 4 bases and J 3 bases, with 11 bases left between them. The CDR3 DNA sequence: TGTGCCAGCAGCCCGTCGAGATTCTACGAGCAGTACTTC. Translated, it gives CASSPSRFYEQYF. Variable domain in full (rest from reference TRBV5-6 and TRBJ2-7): DAGVTQSPTHLIKTRGQQVTLRCSPKSGHDTVSWYQQALGQGPQFIFQYYEEEERQRGNFPDRFSGHQFPNYSSELNVNALLLGDSALYLCASSPSRFYEQYFGPGTRLTVT.

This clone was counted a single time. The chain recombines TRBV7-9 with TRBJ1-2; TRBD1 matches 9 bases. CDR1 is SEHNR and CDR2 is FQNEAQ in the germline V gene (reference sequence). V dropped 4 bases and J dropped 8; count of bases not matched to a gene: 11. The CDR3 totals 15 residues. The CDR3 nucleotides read TGTGCCAGCAGCTCAAACAGGGGGCGAAGTTACGGCTACACCTTC. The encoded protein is CASSSNRGRSYGYTF.

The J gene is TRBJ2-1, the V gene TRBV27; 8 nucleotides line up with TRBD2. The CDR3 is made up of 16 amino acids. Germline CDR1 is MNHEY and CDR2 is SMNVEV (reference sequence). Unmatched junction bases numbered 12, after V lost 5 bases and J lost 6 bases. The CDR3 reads CASSPSPGLVVNEQFF. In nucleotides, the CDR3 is TGTGCCAGCAGTCCGTCCCCGGGACTAGTCGTCAATGAGCAGTTCTTC.

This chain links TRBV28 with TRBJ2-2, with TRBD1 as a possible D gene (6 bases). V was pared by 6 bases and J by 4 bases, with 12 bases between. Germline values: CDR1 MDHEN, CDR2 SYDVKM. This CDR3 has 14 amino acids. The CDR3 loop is CASSPRGRTGELFF. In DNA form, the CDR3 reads TGTGCCAGCAGCCCCAGGGGCCGCACCGGGGAGCTGTTTTTT.

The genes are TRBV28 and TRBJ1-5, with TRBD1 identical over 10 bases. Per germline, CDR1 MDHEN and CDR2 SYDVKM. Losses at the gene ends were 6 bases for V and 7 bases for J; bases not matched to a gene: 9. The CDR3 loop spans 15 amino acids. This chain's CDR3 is CASRTRDRGSQPQHF. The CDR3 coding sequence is TGTGCCAGCAGGACCCGGGACAGGGGTTCGCAGCCCCAGCATTTT.